A single sample gave rise to the 21 T cell receptor beta chains below, sequenced in a study of T cell responses to AZD1222 COVID-19 vaccine. This table comes from immunoSEQ multiplex PCR, and its TCRdb copy is limited to in-frame clones, with some not included. The sample consists of about 110,000 clones, over 80% of them appearing once. Sequences were derived from peripheral blood, sampled on day 0 of AZD1222 vaccination. The receptors originated from an adult in good health.

This chain joins TRBV24-1 and TRBJ2-2; 10 nucleotides line up with TRBD1. Germline CDR1 is KGHDR and CDR2 is SFDVKD. After removal of 4 bases from V and 6 bases from J, the junction contained 4 bases not matched to a gene. The CDR3 sequence is 15 residues long. CDR3 residues: CATSDTGQGSGELFF. The CDR3 DNA is TGTGCCACCAGTGACACGGGACAGGGGTCCGGGGAGCTGTTTTTT.

This chain connects TRBV27 to TRBJ1-2; D gene ambiguous. The CDR3 sequence is 11 residues long. Germline CDR1 and CDR2: MNHEY and SMNVEV (reference sequence). Trimming shortened V by 6 bases and J by 1 base, and 3 bases separated the two germline ends. The CDR3 DNA sequence: TGTGCCAGCAGAGATAACTATGGCTACACCTTC. Encoded protein: CASRDNYGYTF.

The chain recombines TRBV9 with TRBJ2-1; the match to TRBD2 covers 8 bases. Looked up from germline, CDR1 is SGDLS and CDR2 is YYNGEE. With V trimmed by 1 base and J by 6 bases, 3 bases remained unmatched. The CDR3 runs 14 residues. The CDR3 sequence: CASSVQRGSNEQFF. For the CDR3, the DNA is TGTGCCAGCAGCGTACAGCGGGGGTCCAATGAGCAGTTCTTC.

The CDR3 reads CASSFELGERGLAKNIQYF. CDR3 nucleotides: TGTGCCAGCAGCTTCGAGTTGGGGGAGCGGGGGTTAGCCAAAAACATTCAGTACTTC. The chain combines TRBV7-9 with TRBJ2-4; 8 nucleotides match TRBD2. Germline CDR1 is SEHNR and CDR2 is FQNEAQ (reference sequence). V lost 3 bases and J lost 0; bases outside the gene matches: 13. CDR3 size: 19 residues.

The V gene is TRBV5-1, the J gene TRBJ1-2; TRBD1 is a possible D gene (5 bases). Germline V gene data show CDR1 as SGHRS and CDR2 as YFSETQ. The CDR3 consists of 14 residues. Trimming took 1 base from V and 2 from J, leaving 9 bases between them. The CDR3 bases are TGCGCCAGCAGCTTGAACACAGGCAACTATGGCTACACCTTC. Its translation: CASSLNTGNYGYTF.

The chain is built from TRBV6-5 and TRBJ1-5; D perhaps matches TRBD1 (5 bases). Deletions cut 7 bases from V and 6 bases from J, with 19 bases between. Germline assignment: CDR1 MNHEY and CDR2 SVGAGI. CDR3 size: 15 residues. CDR3 amino acids: CASTLNGDPSQPQHF. The CDR3 DNA follows: TGTGCCAGCACCTTGAACGGGGACCCTAGTCAGCCCCAGCATTTT.

The genes are TRBV10-3 and TRBJ2-3; D may be TRBD1 (6 bases). With 6 bases removed from V and 4 bases from J, the gap between germline ends came to 17 bases. Germline V lookup: CDR1 ENHRY, CDR2 SYGVKD. The CDR3 is 15 residues long. The CDR3 sequence: CAISEGDIVADTQYF. Written as DNA, the CDR3 is TGTGCCATCAGCGAAGGGGACATAGTAGCAGATACGCAGTATTTT.

The chain uses TRBV12-3 or TRBV12-4 and TRBJ1-2; no clear D gene. Between the trimmed V and J ends, which lost 6 bases and 4 bases, there was a span of 9 bases. This CDR3 has 12 amino acids. For the CDR3, the DNA is TGTGCCAGCAGCCCTTACCTCTATGGCTACACCTTC. The encoded protein is CASSPYLYGYTF.

The CDR3 protein is CASLAGGNTEAFF. As DNA, the CDR3 is TGTGCCAGCTTGGCTGGGGGGAACACTGAAGCTTTCTTT. The chain couples TRBV2 to TRBJ1-1; maybe TRBD1 (5 bases). V lost 8 bases and J lost 1, with 11 bases in between. The length of the CDR3 is 13 residues. Germline V gene lookup returns CDR1 SNHLY and CDR2 FYNNEI.

This clone appeared a single time. The chain is built from TRBV9 and TRBJ1-3; a possible D gene is TRBD1 (5 bases). This CDR3 comprises 14 residues. The V end was cut by 6 bases, the J end by 3 bases, with 13 bases between. CDR1 and CDR2 from the germline V gene are SGDLS and YYNGEE. The CDR3: CASNLAGDGNTIYF. The CDR3 coding sequence is TGTGCCAGCAACCTTGCGGGGGATGGAAACACCATATATTTT.

V is TRBV27 and J is TRBJ2-1; D is possibly TRBD2 (6 bases). The CDR3 loop spans 15 amino acids. Between the trimmed V and J ends, which lost 5 bases and 0 bases, there was a span of 11 bases. Per the germline V gene, CDR1 is MNHEY and CDR2 is SMNVEV (reference sequence). CDR3 protein: CASSIADPSYNEQFF. Written as DNA, the CDR3 is TGTGCCAGCAGTATAGCGGATCCCTCCTACAATGAGCAGTTCTTC.

The CDR3 here is CASSETGGRDGYTF. CDR3 DNA: TGTGCCAGCAGTGAGACAGGGGGCAGGGATGGCTACACCTTC. The J gene is TRBJ1-2, the V gene TRBV25-1; 10 bases map to TRBD1. Germline CDR1 MGHDK, CDR2 SYGVNS. The CDR3 spans 14 residues. J lost 6 bases, V lost 3 bases, and 4 bases had no gene match.

V usage is TRBV6-5 and J usage is TRBJ1-2, with no clear D. Trimming shortened V by 6 bases and J by 2 bases, and 7 bases separated the two germline ends. Germline V gives CDR1 MNHEY, CDR2 SVGAGI. This CDR3 has 12 amino acids. The CDR3 protein is CASSPTNYGYTF. The CDR3 coding sequence is TGTGCCAGCAGCCCGACAAACTATGGCTACACCTTC.

The chain links TRBV10-2 to TRBJ2-1, with D possibly TRBD1 on 5 matching bases. The length of the CDR3 is 16 residues. V lost 0 bases and J 2 bases, leaving 11 bases between the germline ends. Germline V gene data show CDR1 as WSHSY and CDR2 as SAAADI. The CDR3, as DNA: TGCGCCAGCAGTGAGTCAACAGGTTGGGCCTACAATGAGCAGTTCTTC. Protein product: CASSESTGWAYNEQFF.

This clone was seen only a few times. The J gene is TRBJ1-2, the V gene TRBV6-4; D call uncertain. CDR1 MRHNA and CDR2 SNTAGT come from the germline V gene. The CDR3 covers 11 residues. Trimming cost V 10 bases and J 0 bases, with 6 bases left between them. CDR3 sequence reads: CAKGSNYGYTF. The CDR3 DNA sequence: TGTGCCAAGGGATCTAACTATGGCTACACCTTC.

The CDR3 is CASSIDSTGTYNEQFF. The CDR3 DNA follows: TGTGCCAGTAGTATAGACTCGACAGGGACCTACAATGAGCAGTTCTTC. V and J are TRBV19 and TRBJ2-1; TRBD1 agrees at 7 bases. Germline assignment: CDR1 LNHDA and CDR2 SQIVND (reference sequence). The J segment lost 2 bases and the V segment lost 0 bases, leaving 4 bases of the junction unmatched. The CDR3 runs 16 residues.

This chain connects TRBV16 to TRBJ1-5; no clear D. This CDR3 is 14 amino acids long. Per germline, CDR1 KGHSY and CDR2 FQNENV. Between the trimmed V and J ends, which lost 4 bases and 0 bases, there was a span of 7 bases. This chain's CDR3 is CASSLQYSNQPQHF. The CDR3 nucleotides read TGTGCCAGCAGCCTACAATATAGCAATCAGCCCCAGCATTTT.

V gene TRBV3-1 (or the pseudogene TRBV3-2) combines with J gene TRBJ2-1; D is undetermined. V lost 3 bases and J lost 8, with 5 bases in between. The V gene's germline CDR1 is LGHDT and CDR2 YNNKEL (reference sequence). The CDR3 consists of 11 residues. The CDR3 DNA sequence: TGTGCCAGCAGCCAGGGCGATGAGCAGTTCTTC. Amino acid sequence: CASSQGDEQFF.

A remark on this clone: The same CDR3 also results from other DNA sequences found in this sample. The rearrangement joins TRBV6-5 to TRBJ1-4; possibly TRBD1 for D (6 bases). Germline lookup yields CDR1 MNHEY and CDR2 SVGAGI. V was trimmed by 4 bases and J by 2 bases, leaving 8 bases between them. This CDR3 has 14 amino acids. CDR3 coding DNA: TGTGCCAGCAGTTCGGGGGCGACTAATGAAAAACTGTTTTTT. It yields the protein CASSSGATNEKLFF.

This rearrangement joins TRBV4-2 to TRBJ1-5, with D uncertain. The CDR3 totals 13 residues. Germline assignment: CDR1 LGHNA and CDR2 YNFKEQ. V gave up 4 bases and J gave up 6 bases, with 10 bases separating them. CDR3 sequence: CASSPTPVQPQHF. DNA of the CDR3: TGTGCCAGCAGCCCTACCCCGGTTCAGCCCCAGCATTTT.

The rearrangement uses TRBV11-2 and TRBJ1-3; D call uncertain. There are 15 residues in the CDR3. V was trimmed by 4 bases and J by 7 bases, leaving 17 bases between them. Germline CDR1 and CDR2: SGHAT and FQNNGV. CDR3: CASSSLLGLVNTIYF. The CDR3 DNA sequence: TGTGCCAGCAGCTCACTCCTGGGCTTGGTCAACACCATATATTTT.